This TCR beta chain was obtained from a study of human T cells and chemical hapten exposure. On the study more broadly: Sensitization was performed using 2% DPC on an approximately 2 cm by approximately 2 cm upper inner arm skin site. All through the approximately 24-week study, the scalp of each patient received diphenylcyclopropenone doses weekly. Whole-study results and caveats: Because they had alopecia, donors may respond immunologically unlike healthy people.

The time point: patch test 1, 2 weeks after DPC sensitization. Treatment of the sample: therapeutic diphenylcyclopropenone sensitization with weekly scalp DPC. This clonotype was counted many times. Its specificity is not known. CDR3 length: 15 amino acids. Trimming at V came to 4 bases and at J to 7 bases, leaving 12 bases not matched to a gene. A single record per CDR3 protein comes from TCRdb applying MiXCR to the RACE reads. The table shows around 120,000 distinct CDR3 sequences, with approximately 13% occurring only once. The rearrangement joins TRBV12-3 or TRBV12-4 to TRBJ2-7; 8 bases align to TRBD1. This sequence originates from a man between 18 and 35 years old with alopecia areata. Some clones in this sample may be carry-over from other donors' samples. The source was whole blood, collected in connection with sensitization to the hapten diphenylcyclopropenone (DPC). The CDR3 loop is CASSWGTGGLREQYF. CDR3 coding DNA: TGTGCCAGCAGTTGGGGGACAGGTGGCCTGAGGGAGCAGTACTTC.